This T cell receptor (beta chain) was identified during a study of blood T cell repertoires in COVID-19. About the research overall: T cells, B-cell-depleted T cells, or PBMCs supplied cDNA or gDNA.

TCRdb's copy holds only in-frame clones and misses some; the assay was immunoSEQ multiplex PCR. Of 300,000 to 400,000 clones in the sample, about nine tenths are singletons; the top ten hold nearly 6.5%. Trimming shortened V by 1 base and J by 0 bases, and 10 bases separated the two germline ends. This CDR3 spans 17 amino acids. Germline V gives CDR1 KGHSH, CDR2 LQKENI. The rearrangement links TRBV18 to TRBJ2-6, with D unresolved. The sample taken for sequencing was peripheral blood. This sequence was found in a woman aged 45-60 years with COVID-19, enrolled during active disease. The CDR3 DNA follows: TGTGCCAGCTCACCACGACTTAGACCCTCTGGGGCCAACGTCCTGACTTTC. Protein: CASSPRLRPSGANVLTF. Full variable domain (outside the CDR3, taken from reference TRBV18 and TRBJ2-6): NAGVMQNPRHLVRRRGQEARLRCSPMKGHSHVYWYRQLPEEGLKFMVYLQKENIIDESGMPKERFSAEFPKEGPSILRIQQVVRGDSAAYFCASSPRLRPSGANVLTFGAGSRLTVL.